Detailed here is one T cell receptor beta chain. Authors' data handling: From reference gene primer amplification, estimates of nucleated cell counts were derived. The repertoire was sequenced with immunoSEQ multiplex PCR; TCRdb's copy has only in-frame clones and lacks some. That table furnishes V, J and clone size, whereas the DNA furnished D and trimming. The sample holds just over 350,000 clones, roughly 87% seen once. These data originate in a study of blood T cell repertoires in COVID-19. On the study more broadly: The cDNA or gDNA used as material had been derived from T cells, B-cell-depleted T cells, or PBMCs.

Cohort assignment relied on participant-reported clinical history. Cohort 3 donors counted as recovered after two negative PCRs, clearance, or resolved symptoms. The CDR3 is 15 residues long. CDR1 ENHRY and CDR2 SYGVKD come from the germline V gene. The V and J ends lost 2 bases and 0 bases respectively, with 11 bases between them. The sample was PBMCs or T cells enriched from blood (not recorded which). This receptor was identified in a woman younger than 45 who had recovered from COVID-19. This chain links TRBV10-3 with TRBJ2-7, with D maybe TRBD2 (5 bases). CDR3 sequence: CAISEPDFRSYEQYF. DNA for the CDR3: TGTGCCATCAGTGAGCCGGACTTCCGCTCCTACGAGCAGTACTTC.